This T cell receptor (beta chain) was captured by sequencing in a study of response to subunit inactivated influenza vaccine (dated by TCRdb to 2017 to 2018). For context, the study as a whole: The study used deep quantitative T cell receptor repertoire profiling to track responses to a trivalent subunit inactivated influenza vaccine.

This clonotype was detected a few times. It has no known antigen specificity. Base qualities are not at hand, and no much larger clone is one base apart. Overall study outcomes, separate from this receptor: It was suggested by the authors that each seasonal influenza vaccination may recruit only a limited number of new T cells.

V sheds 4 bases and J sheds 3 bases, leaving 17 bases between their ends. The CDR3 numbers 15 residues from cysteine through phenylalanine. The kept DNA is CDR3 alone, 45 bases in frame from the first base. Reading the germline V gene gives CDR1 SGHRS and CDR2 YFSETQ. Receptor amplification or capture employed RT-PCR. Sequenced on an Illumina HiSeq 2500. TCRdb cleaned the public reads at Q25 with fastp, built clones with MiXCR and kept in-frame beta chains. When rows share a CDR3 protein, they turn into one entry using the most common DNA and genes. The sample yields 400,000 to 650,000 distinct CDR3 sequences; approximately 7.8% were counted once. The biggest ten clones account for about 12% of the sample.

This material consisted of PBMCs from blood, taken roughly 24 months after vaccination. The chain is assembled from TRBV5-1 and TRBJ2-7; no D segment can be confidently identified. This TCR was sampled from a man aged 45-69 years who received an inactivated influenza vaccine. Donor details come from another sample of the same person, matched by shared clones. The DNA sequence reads TGCGCCAGCAGCAAGGAAAGTGGGGTGCGCTACGAGCAGTACTTC. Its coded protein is CASSKESGVRYEQYF. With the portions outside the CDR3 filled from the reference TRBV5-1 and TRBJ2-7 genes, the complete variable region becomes KAGVTQTPRYLIKTRGQQVTLSCSPISGHRSVSWYQQTPGQGLQFLFEYFSETQRNKGNFPGRFSGRQFSNSRSEMNVSTLELGDSALYLCASSKESGVRYEQYFGPGTRLTVT.